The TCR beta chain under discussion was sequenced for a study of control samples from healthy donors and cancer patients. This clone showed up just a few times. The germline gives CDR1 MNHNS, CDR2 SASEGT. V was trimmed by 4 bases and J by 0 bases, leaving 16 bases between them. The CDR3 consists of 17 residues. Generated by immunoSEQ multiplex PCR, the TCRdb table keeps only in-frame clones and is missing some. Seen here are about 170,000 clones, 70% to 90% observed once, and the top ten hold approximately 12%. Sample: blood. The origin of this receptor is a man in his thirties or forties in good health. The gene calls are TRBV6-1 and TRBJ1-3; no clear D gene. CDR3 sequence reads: CASSAHVTAISGNTIYF. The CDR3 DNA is TGTGCCAGCAGTGCCCACGTTACCGCCATCTCTGGAAACACCATATATTTT.